This TCR beta chain is from a study of T cells in narcolepsy. CDR1 MGHRA and CDR2 YSYEKL come from the germline V gene. Trimming cost V 3 bases and J 0 bases, with 15 bases left between them. The length of the CDR3 is 17 residues. Clones were sequenced by immunoSEQ multiplex PCR, and TCRdb holds only the in-frame ones, with some missing. The profile shows 25,000 to 30,000 clones, approximately 80% of them singletons. Source material: CD45RA- memory CD4+ T cells from PBMCs. This rearrangement joins TRBV4-1 to TRBJ2-4, with D possibly being TRBD2 (6 bases). The TCR originated in a human donor with narcolepsy. In nucleotides, the CDR3 is TGCGCCAGCAGCCACCCTCGGGGAGGACTAGCCAAAAACATTCAGTACTTC. It codes for CASSHPRGGLAKNIQYF.